This T cell receptor beta chain emerged from a study of blood T cell repertoires in COVID-19. About the research overall: From the United States, Italy and Spain came samples of acute and convalescent COVID-19. T cells, B-cell-depleted T cells, or PBMCs provided the cDNA or gDNA that served as material.

Enrolment of Seattle patients took place during active infection, and they were followed longitudinally. This CDR3 is built from 13 residues. Deletions cut 8 bases from V and 0 bases from J, with 8 bases between. Per germline, CDR1 SGHVS and CDR2 FNYEAQ. In the source study's methods: Estimated nucleated cell counts came from reference gene primer amplification. Sequencing used immunoSEQ multiplex PCR; TCRdb keeps in-frame clones, though not all of them. The D gene and trimming were derived from the DNA, and the V and J assignments and clone size from that table. The table shows about 56,000 clones, with more than 70% occurring only once.

This sequence was found in a man in his sixties with COVID-19, enrolled during active disease. The V call is TRBV7-6, the J call TRBJ1-3; tentatively, D is TRBD1 (6 bases). The sample consisted of peripheral blood. CDR3 coding DNA: TGTGCCAGCGGACAGATCTCTGGAAACACCATATATTTT. Residues: CASGQISGNTIYF.